The source of this TCR beta chain is a study of identical twins' blood T cells. Study results and limitations: Twin repertoire similarity may partly reflect shared environment. Out-of-frame TCRbeta clonotypes reportedly had markedly more similar V usage in twins than unrelated donors.

A previously described protocol, modified, built RNA-based TCR cDNA libraries. TCRdb analysed the 5' RACE reads with MiXCR anew, one entry per CDR3 protein. The table shows 350,000 to 400,000 distinct CDR3 sequences, with roughly 28% occurring only once. The V gene's germline CDR1 is SGHAT and CDR2 FQNNGV. The length of the CDR3 is 15 residues. Trimming took off 2 bases at V and 7 bases at J, with 17 bases between the two ends. On this clonotype itself: The antigen remains undetermined.

This chain connects TRBV11-2 to TRBJ2-5, with D perhaps assigned TRBD1 or TRBD2 (5 bases each). The sequenced sample was PBMCs. The TCR was taken from a woman aged 18-49 years in good health. CDR3 in amino acids: CASSLIWGITSTQYF. The CDR3 bases are TGTGCCAGCAGCTTAATATGGGGGATAACTTCGACCCAGTACTTC.